This TCR beta chain was captured by sequencing in a study of shared clonotypes between healthy human individuals. Study in general: Aged 18 to 49, the donors were two women and a few men.

V lost 7 bases to trimming and J lost 8 bases; unmatched junction nucleotides: 15. Looked up from germline, CDR1 is SGHRS and CDR2 is YFSETQ. The CDR3 runs to 16 residues. The repertoire was sequenced with immunoSEQ multiplex PCR; TCRdb's copy has only in-frame clones and lacks some. The data contain about 2 million clones, around 95% of them singletons. This clone was recorded only once. Its antigen is unidentified. Study findings and constraints: Some clonotypes were shared by all four sorted-subset donors, while others were not shared. The non-shared ones had lower generation probabilities than the shared ones.

V gene TRBV5-1 combines with J gene TRBJ1-4, with TRBD1 matching over 9 bases. The sequenced sample was naive CD4+ T cells sorted from blood. Subset defined: CD45RA+ positively selected. This clonotype originated in a man younger than 30 in good health. CDR3 residues: CASPWTGVKSKEKLFF. In nucleotides, the CDR3 is TGCGCCAGCCCCTGGACAGGGGTAAAAAGTAAGGAAAAACTGTTTTTT.